The present T cell receptor (beta chain) was sequenced within a study of T cells in Graves' hyperthyroidism and ophthalmopathy. Study at large: Once the initial diagnosis was made, peripheral blood was obtained before any treatment.

CDR3 length: 15 amino acids. Germline loops: CDR1 SGHVS, CDR2 FQNEAQ. V trimming: 5 bases; J trimming: 1 base; junction bases outside the gene matches: 8. This clonotype was detected many times. Its antigen remains unknown. Study-wide results and limits: Blood also showed most of the thyroid clonotypes that were expanded above 0.001.

What was amplified from RNA transcripts were TCR beta CDR3 regions. The HTBI primer set served for first-round RT-PCR of the TCR CDR3. Using its own MiXCR run on the multiplex PCR reads, TCRdb lists one record per CDR3 protein. The sample lists about 290,000 distinct CDR3 sequences, approximately 12% seen once, with approximately 8.6% in the top ten. Fresh 10 ml peripheral blood yielded PBMCs. Sequencing was done on a sample of blood. The V gene is TRBV7-8, the J gene TRBJ2-7; 7 bases agree with TRBD2. The receptor was isolated from a woman between 25 and 40 years old with Graves' hyperthyroidism that later progressed to Graves' ophthalmopathy. CDR3 amino acids: CASSNSGRGSYEQYF. CDR3 nucleotide sequence: TGTGCCAGCAGCAATTCTGGGAGGGGTTCCTACGAGCAGTACTTC. The whole variable domain, filled in from reference TRBV7-8 and TRBJ2-7, reads GAGVSQSPRYKVAKRGQDVALRCDPISGHVSLFWYQQALGQGPEFLTYFQNEAQLDKSGLPSDRFFAERPEGSVSTLKIQRTQQEDSAVYLCASSNSGRGSYEQYFGPGTRLTVT.